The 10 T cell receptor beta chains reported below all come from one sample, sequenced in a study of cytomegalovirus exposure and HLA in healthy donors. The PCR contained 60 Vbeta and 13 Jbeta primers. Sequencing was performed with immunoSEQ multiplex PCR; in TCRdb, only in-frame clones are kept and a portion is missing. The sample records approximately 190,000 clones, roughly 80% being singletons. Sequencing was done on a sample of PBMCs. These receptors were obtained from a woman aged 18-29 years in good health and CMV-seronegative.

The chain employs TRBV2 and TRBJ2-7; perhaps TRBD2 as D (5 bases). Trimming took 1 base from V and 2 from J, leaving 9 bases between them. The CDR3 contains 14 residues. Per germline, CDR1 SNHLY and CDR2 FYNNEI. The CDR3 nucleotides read TGTGCCAGCAGTGAAGTACCGGGAACCTACGAGCAGTACTTC. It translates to CASSEVPGTYEQYF. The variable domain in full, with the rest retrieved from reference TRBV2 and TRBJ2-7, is EPEVTQTPSHQVTQMGQEVILRCVPISNHLYFYWYRQILGQKVEFLVSFYNNEISEKSEIFDDQFSVERPDGSNFTLKIRSTKLEDSAMYFCASSEVPGTYEQYFGPGTRLTVT.

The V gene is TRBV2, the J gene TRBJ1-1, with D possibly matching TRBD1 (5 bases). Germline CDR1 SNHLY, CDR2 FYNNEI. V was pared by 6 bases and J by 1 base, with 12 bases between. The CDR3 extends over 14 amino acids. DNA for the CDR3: TGTGCCAGCAGCGCTACAGGCGAGAACACTGAAGCTTTCTTT. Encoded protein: CASSATGENTEAFF.

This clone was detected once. The CDR3 DNA reads as TGTGCCATCAGTGACACCGCGGGGGGGCCTAGTGAGCAGTTCTTC. Its translation is CAISDTAGGPSEQFF. The J gene is TRBJ2-1, the V gene TRBV10-3; 9 bases are shared with TRBD2. Germline V gene sequence: CDR1 ENHRY, CDR2 SYGVKD. V shed 3 bases and J 9 bases; nucleotides not matched to a gene: 9. The CDR3 runs 15 residues.

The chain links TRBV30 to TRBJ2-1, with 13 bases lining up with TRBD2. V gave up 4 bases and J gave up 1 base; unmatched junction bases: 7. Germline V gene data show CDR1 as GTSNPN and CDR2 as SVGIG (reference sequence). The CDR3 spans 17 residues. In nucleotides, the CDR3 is TGTGCCTGGACTATAGGACTAGCGGGAGATTCCTACAATGAGCAGTTCTTC. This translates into CAWTIGLAGDSYNEQFF.

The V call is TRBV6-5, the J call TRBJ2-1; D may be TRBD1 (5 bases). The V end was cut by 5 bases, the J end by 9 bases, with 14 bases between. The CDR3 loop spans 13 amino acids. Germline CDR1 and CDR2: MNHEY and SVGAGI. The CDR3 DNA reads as TGTGCCAGCAGTCTCACCCAGGGTGGTGAGCAGTTCTTC. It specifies CASSLTQGGEQFF.

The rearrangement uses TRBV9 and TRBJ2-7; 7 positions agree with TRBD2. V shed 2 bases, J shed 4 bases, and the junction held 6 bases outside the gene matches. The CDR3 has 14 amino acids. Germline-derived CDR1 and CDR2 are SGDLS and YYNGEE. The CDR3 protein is CASSVGGGRYEQYF. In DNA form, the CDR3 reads TGTGCCAGCAGCGTCGGCGGGGGTCGGTACGAGCAGTACTTC.

The CDR3 DNA reads as TGTGCCAGCAGTTTATTACCTAGCGGGGTAGGAACAGATACGCAGTATTTT. Translating it yields CASSLLPSGVGTDTQYF. The chain joins TRBV27 to TRBJ2-3, with 9 nucleotides matching TRBD2. The germline CDR1 and CDR2 sequences are MNHEY and SMNVEV (reference sequence). Trimming cost V 1 base and J 3 bases; bases outside gene matches: 8. The CDR3 sequence is 17 residues long.

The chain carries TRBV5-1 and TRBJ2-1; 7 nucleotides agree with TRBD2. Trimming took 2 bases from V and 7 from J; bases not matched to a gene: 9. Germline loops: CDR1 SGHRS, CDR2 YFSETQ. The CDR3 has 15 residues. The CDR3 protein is CASSFRTAGVNEQFF. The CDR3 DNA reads TGCGCCAGCAGCTTCAGGACGGCGGGGGTGAATGAGCAGTTCTTC. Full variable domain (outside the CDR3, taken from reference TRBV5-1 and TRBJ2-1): KAGVTQTPRYLIKTRGQQVTLSCSPISGHRSVSWYQQTPGQGLQFLFEYFSETQRNKGNFPGRFSGRQFSNSRSEMNVSTLELGDSALYLCASSFRTAGVNEQFFGPGTRLTVL.

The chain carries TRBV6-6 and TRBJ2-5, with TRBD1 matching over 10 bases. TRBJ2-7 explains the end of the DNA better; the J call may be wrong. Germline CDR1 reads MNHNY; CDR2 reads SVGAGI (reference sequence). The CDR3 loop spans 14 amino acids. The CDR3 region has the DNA TGTGCCAGCAGCTTTGGGACAGGGGAATACGAGCAGTACTTC. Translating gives CASSFGTGEYEQYF.

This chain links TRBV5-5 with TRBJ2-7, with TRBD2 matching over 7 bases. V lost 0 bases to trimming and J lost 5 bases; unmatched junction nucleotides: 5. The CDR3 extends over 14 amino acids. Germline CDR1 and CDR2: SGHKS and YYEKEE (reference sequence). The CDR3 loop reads CASSLGGGWNEQYF. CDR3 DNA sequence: TGTGCCAGCAGCTTGGGCGGGGGATGGAACGAGCAGTACTTC.